Following are 30 T cell receptor beta chains from one sample sequenced in a study of blood T cell repertoires in COVID-19. The method was immunoSEQ multiplex PCR; TCRdb's version includes in-frame clones alone and lacks a portion of them. The data show 370,000 or so clones, about 90% seen once. Input material: PBMCs or T cells enriched from blood (not recorded which). The receptors derive from a man aged 25 to 40 who had recovered from COVID-19.

The chain couples TRBV10-3 to TRBJ2-7; 9 nucleotides align to TRBD1. Germline V lookup: CDR1 ENHRY, CDR2 SYGVKD. Germline trimming cut 10 bases from V and 0 bases from J; bases unmatched to any gene: 7. The CDR3 consists of 14 residues. This CDR3 is CATGRTGVSYEQYF. The CDR3 DNA reads TGTGCCACGGGACGGACAGGGGTCTCCTACGAGCAGTACTTC.

This rearrangement joins TRBV5-1 to TRBJ2-5; unclear D gene. The V end was cut by 0 bases, the J end by 0 bases, with 9 bases between. This CDR3 region has 15 residues. Germline CDR1 and CDR2: SGHRS and YFSETQ. CDR3: CASSLEAAYQETQYF. The CDR3 DNA follows: TGCGCCAGCAGCTTGGAGGCAGCGTACCAAGAGACCCAGTACTTC.

This clone was counted between two and nine times. The chain recombines TRBV18 with TRBJ2-5; no firm D call. V was trimmed by 3 bases and J by 5 bases, leaving 13 bases between them. The CDR3 runs to 14 residues. Germline lookup yields CDR1 KGHSH and CDR2 LQKENI. The CDR3 nucleotides are TGTGCCAGCTCACCCCCTAGGCCGTCGGAGACCCAGTACTTC. Translation: CASSPPRPSETQYF.

The V call is TRBV6-5, the J call TRBJ1-3; no definite D call. Germline CDR1 and CDR2: MNHEY and SVGAGI. Trimming pared 7 bases from V and 9 bases from J, leaving 10 bases between. There are 11 residues in the CDR3. The CDR3 DNA is TGTGCCAGCACAACGCCGGTCACCATATATTTT. This encodes CASTTPVTIYF.

The chain joins TRBV6-5 to TRBJ1-4; D gene unclear. V gave up 2 bases and J gave up 7 bases, with 14 bases separating them. The CDR3 length is 15 residues. The germline V gene encodes CDR1 MNHEY and CDR2 SVGAGI. CDR3 residues: CASSYRRARGEKLFF. The DNA for the CDR3 is TGTGCCAGCAGTTACAGGCGGGCCCGGGGTGAAAAACTGTTTTTT.

The rearrangement links TRBV4-3 to TRBJ1-4; D is undetermined. Germline CDR1 is LGHNA and CDR2 is YSLEER. This CDR3 has 17 amino acids. The V end was cut by 3 bases, the J end by 7 bases, with 21 bases between. For the CDR3, the DNA is TGCGCCAGCAGCCAGAGTTCGGGTAGGGTCGGGGTTGAAAAACTGTTTTTT. This translates into CASSQSSGRVGVEKLFF.

The chain has TRBV2 and TRBJ2-2; the match to TRBD2 covers 14 bases. V lost 8 bases and J lost 6; bases outside the gene matches: 5. This CDR3 is built from 15 residues. Germline lookup yields CDR1 SNHLY and CDR2 FYNNEI. As DNA, the CDR3 is TGTGCCAGCGGGAGACTAGCGGGGGGGCCCGGGGAGCTGTTTTTT. It specifies CASGRLAGGPGELFF.

V and J are TRBV6-6 and TRBJ1-2; tentative D call: TRBD1 (6 bases). V was shortened by 6 bases and J by 8 bases, with 16 bases between the two germline ends. The V gene's germline CDR1 is MNHNY and CDR2 SVGAGI (reference sequence). The CDR3 has 13 residues. The CDR3 DNA reads as TGTGCCAGCAGCCCACAGGGAAGCAGGGGCTACACCTTC. This translates into CASSPQGSRGYTF.

This rearrangement joins TRBV5-1 to TRBJ1-4; 8 bases map to TRBD1. Germline V gene data show CDR1 as SGHRS and CDR2 as YFSETQ. The CDR3 length is 18 residues. V shed 0 bases, J shed 0 bases, and the junction held 7 bases outside the gene matches. The CDR3 protein is CASSLGDRGFPTNEKLFF. In nucleotides, the CDR3 is TGCGCCAGCAGCTTGGGTGACAGGGGATTTCCAACTAATGAAAAACTGTTTTTT.

The chain couples TRBV2 to TRBJ1-4, with TRBD1 matching over 7 bases. Looked up from germline, CDR1 is SNHLY and CDR2 is FYNNEI. The CDR3 is 13 residues long. J lost 4 bases, V lost 6 bases, and 2 bases had no gene match. The CDR3, as DNA: TGTGCCAGCAGACAGGGGTTTAATGAAAAACTGTTTTTT. Translating it yields CASRQGFNEKLFF. Full variable domain (remainder filled in from reference TRBV2 and TRBJ1-4): EPEVTQTPSHQVTQMGQEVILRCVPISNHLYFYWYRQILGQKVEFLVSFYNNEISEKSEIFDDQFSVERPDGSNFTLKIRSTKLEDSAMYFCASRQGFNEKLFFGSGTQLSVL.

This chain joins TRBV6-5 and TRBJ2-6; maybe TRBD2 (5 bases). Trimming removed 0 bases from V and 3 bases from J, with 9 bases in between. CDR1 is MNHEY and CDR2 is SVGAGI in the germline V gene. The CDR3 sequence is 16 residues long. The CDR3 protein is CASSYSRGGGANVLTF. The CDR3 DNA reads TGTGCCAGCAGTTACTCCCGGGGTGGTGGGGCCAACGTCCTGACTTTC.

This chain joins TRBV7-9 and TRBJ2-5, with 8 bases fitting TRBD1. Germline V lookup: CDR1 SEHNR, CDR2 FQNEAQ (reference sequence). J gave up 3 bases and V 5 bases, and 5 bases lay outside the gene matches. The CDR3 runs 14 residues. CDR3 in amino acids: CASSGQGLEETQYF. The DNA for the CDR3 is TGTGCCAGCAGCGGACAGGGATTAGAAGAGACCCAGTACTTC.

J is TRBJ1-2 and V is TRBV11-2; TRBD1 matches at 9 bases. Germline values: CDR1 SGHAT, CDR2 FQNNGV. The CDR3 length is 15 residues. The V segment lost 5 bases and the J segment 4 bases; nucleotides outside the gene matches: 8. CDR3 sequence: CASSTPPGQGYGYTF. As DNA, the CDR3 is TGTGCCAGCAGCACCCCTCCGGGACAGGGCTATGGCTACACCTTC.

This clone was seen a handful of times. This chain links TRBV5-6 with TRBJ2-3; D not resolved. The germline CDR1 and CDR2 sequences are SGHDT and YYEEEE. This CDR3 has 12 residues. V was cut by 2 bases and J by 4 bases, with 5 bases left in between. CDR3 sequence: CASSFGPDTQYF. The DNA of the CDR3 is TGTGCCAGCAGCTTTGGCCCAGATACGCAGTATTTT.

The V gene is TRBV11-2, the J gene TRBJ1-1; D is unresolved. The V and J ends lost 0 bases and 10 bases respectively, with 12 bases between them. The CDR3 totals 13 residues. CDR1 is SGHAT and CDR2 is FQNNGV in the germline V gene. The CDR3 loop is CASSLDLGSPAFF. Here the CDR3 DNA reads TGTGCCAGCAGCTTAGATCTAGGATCGCCAGCTTTCTTT.

The chain couples TRBV12-3 or TRBV12-4 to TRBJ1-2; tentatively, D is TRBD1 (5 bases). CDR3 length: 13 residues. The V gene lost 6 bases and the J gene lost 8 bases, with 16 bases spanning the gap. DNA of the CDR3: TGTGCCAGCAGGGAGACGCAGCCAGGGGGCTACACCTTC. This translates into CASRETQPGGYTF.

V usage is TRBV28 and J usage is TRBJ1-2; 8 bases align to TRBD1. V lost 5 bases, J lost 4 bases, and 0 bases stayed unmatched. The CDR3 is made up of 12 amino acids. Germline lookup yields CDR1 MDHEN and CDR2 SYDVKM. CDR3 region: CASSGQGYGYTF. Written as DNA, the CDR3 is TGTGCCAGCAGTGGACAGGGCTATGGCTACACCTTC.

This clone came up once. The V gene is TRBV20-1, the J gene TRBJ1-6; D uncertain. V was cut by 3 bases and J by 3 bases, with 9 bases left in between. The V gene's germline CDR1 is DFQATT and CDR2 SNEGSKA (reference sequence). The CDR3 contains 14 residues. The CDR3 sequence is CSASRAVYNSPLHF. CDR3 nucleotide sequence: TGCAGTGCTAGTCGAGCGGTCTATAATTCACCCCTCCACTTT.

This clone was detected ten times or more. The chain is built from TRBV29-1 and TRBJ1-1; D not certain. Germline loops: CDR1 SQVTM, CDR2 ANQGSEA. The CDR3 is 12 amino acids. Trimming shortened V by 6 bases and J by 4 bases, and 12 bases separated the two germline ends. The CDR3 nucleotides are TGCAGCGTAGGAGGTTTCCCCACTGAAGCTTTCTTT. It translates to CSVGGFPTEAFF.

The chain employs TRBV5-4 and TRBJ2-5; 9 nucleotides line up with TRBD2. This CDR3 spans 15 amino acids. Losses at the gene ends were 4 bases for V and 3 bases for J; bases not matched to a gene: 7. Germline CDR1 and CDR2: SGHNT and YYREEE (reference sequence). Here the CDR3 reads CASSRTGLAKETQYF. For the CDR3, the DNA is TGTGCCAGCAGCCGAACGGGACTAGCCAAAGAGACCCAGTACTTC.

A remark on this clone: This CDR3 is also generated by other DNA sequences in the sample. The V call is TRBV18, the J call TRBJ1-1, with 7 bases matching TRBD1. Germline V CDR1 and CDR2: KGHSH, LQKENI. There are 14 residues in the CDR3. V lost 2 bases to trimming and J lost 2 bases; unmatched junction nucleotides: 2. CDR3 sequence reads: CASSPGTANTEAFF. The CDR3 DNA reads TGTGCCAGCTCACCAGGGACAGCAAACACTGAAGCTTTCTTT.

This chain connects TRBV29-1 to TRBJ1-1; perhaps TRBD1 as D (6 bases). Trimming stripped 7 bases from V and 2 bases from J, with 17 bases between. In germline, CDR1 is SQVTM, CDR2 ANQGSEA. The CDR3 runs 14 residues. The CDR3 is CSGTVNLGNTEAFF. The CDR3 region has the DNA TGCAGCGGGACAGTGAACCTGGGAAACACTGAAGCTTTCTTT. Looking up the rest from reference TRBV29-1 and TRBJ1-1 gives the full variable domain: SAVISQKPSRDICQRGTSLTIQCQVDSQVTMMFWYRQQPGQSLTLIATANQGSEATYESGFVIDKFPISRPNLTFSTLTVSNMSPEDSSIYLCSGTVNLGNTEAFFGQGTRLTVV.

V and J are TRBV12-5 and TRBJ2-3, with D uncertain. V gave up 5 bases and J gave up 4 bases, with 13 bases separating them. The CDR3 is 14 amino acids. Germline V gene data show CDR1 as LGHNT and CDR2 as FRNRAP. The CDR3 region is CASGPPNLADTQYF. The CDR3 nucleotides read TGTGCTAGTGGTCCACCCAATCTAGCAGATACGCAGTATTTT.

The chain carries TRBV5-5 and TRBJ2-7; 7 bases agree with TRBD1. CDR1 and CDR2 (germline): SGHKS, YYEKEE (reference sequence). This CDR3 region has 16 residues. V was pared by 4 bases and J by 3 bases, with 13 bases of the junction left unmatched. CDR3 bases: TGTGCCAGCAGCCACTCACCGACAGGGAATGACTACGAGCAGTACTTC. It translates to CASSHSPTGNDYEQYF.

The chain couples TRBV2 to TRBJ2-5; no clear D. Germline CDR1 SNHLY, CDR2 FYNNEI. CDR3 length equals 11 residues. V dropped 6 bases and J dropped 4 bases, with 6 bases sitting between them. CDR3 loop: CASSLRETQYF. The CDR3 DNA reads TGTGCCAGCAGCTTGAGAGAGACCCAGTACTTC. Looking up the rest from reference TRBV2 and TRBJ2-5 gives the full variable domain: EPEVTQTPSHQVTQMGQEVILRCVPISNHLYFYWYRQILGQKVEFLVSFYNNEISEKSEIFDDQFSVERPDGSNFTLKIRSTKLEDSAMYFCASSLRETQYFGPGTRLLVL.

The genes are TRBV10-1 and TRBJ1-6; possible D gene TRBD1, 6 bases. Trimming took 4 bases from V and 6 from J, leaving 7 bases between them. The CDR3 is 13 residues long. CDR1 is WNHNN and CDR2 is SYGVQD in the germline V gene (reference sequence). In DNA form, the CDR3 reads TGCGCCAGCAGTGGACAGGTTAATTCACCCCTCCACTTT. The encoded protein is CASSGQVNSPLHF.

This chain connects TRBV28 to TRBJ2-1; the D gene is possibly TRBD2 (6 bases). Germline V lookup: CDR1 MDHEN, CDR2 SYDVKM. V gave up 4 bases and J gave up 0 bases, with 13 bases separating them. The CDR3 contains 16 residues. The CDR3 DNA is TGTGCCAGCAGTTCGGGGACTGCCAGCTCCTACAATGAGCAGTTCTTC. Its translation: CASSSGTASSYNEQFF.

The chain uses TRBV9 and TRBJ1-1; a possible D gene is TRBD1 (6 bases). This CDR3 has 14 amino acids. V shed 4 bases and J shed 6 bases, with 16 bases lying between them. CDR1 is SGDLS and CDR2 is YYNGEE in the germline V gene. The CDR3 is CASSPGGRGPEAFF. CDR3 DNA: TGTGCCAGCAGCCCGGGGGGCAGGGGACCTGAAGCTTTCTTT.

The chain uses TRBV20-1 and TRBJ1-1; D is undetermined. Trimming removed 3 bases from V and 4 bases from J, with 12 bases in between. CDR3 length: 13 residues. Germline V CDR1 and CDR2: DFQATT, SNEGSKA (reference sequence). CDR3 protein: CSASVGVTTEAFF. CDR3 DNA sequence: TGCAGTGCTAGTGTCGGGGTGACCACTGAAGCTTTCTTT.

This chain links TRBV6-5 with TRBJ1-1; a weak D match, TRBD1 (6 bases). Germline assignment: CDR1 MNHEY and CDR2 SVGAGI. The CDR3 loop spans 13 amino acids. Trimming cost V 6 bases and J 3 bases, with 11 bases left between them. CDR3 sequence: CASRTGFDTEAFF. Here the CDR3 DNA reads TGTGCCAGCAGAACAGGGTTCGACACTGAAGCTTTCTTT.